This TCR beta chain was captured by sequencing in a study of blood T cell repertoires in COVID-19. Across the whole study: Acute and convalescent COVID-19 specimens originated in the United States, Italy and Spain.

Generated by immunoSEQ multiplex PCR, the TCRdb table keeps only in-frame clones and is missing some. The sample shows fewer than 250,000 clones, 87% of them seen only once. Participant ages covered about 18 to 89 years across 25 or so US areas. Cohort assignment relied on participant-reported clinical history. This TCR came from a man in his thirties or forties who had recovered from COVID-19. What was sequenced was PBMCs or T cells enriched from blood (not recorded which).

CDR3 bases: TGTGCCTGGAGGGGGGCTTATACGAACACTGAAGCTTTCTTT. Encoded protein: CAWRGAYTNTEAFF. V and J are TRBV30 and TRBJ1-1; tentative D call: TRBD1 (6 bases). The CDR3 sequence is 14 residues long. Looked up from germline, CDR1 is GTSNPN and CDR2 is SVGIG (reference sequence). Trimming cost V 3 bases and J 1 base, with 12 bases left between them.